The entry below describes one T cell receptor (beta chain). The germline gene is not matched at one end of the junction; a read error may be the cause. Clones were sequenced by immunoSEQ multiplex PCR, and TCRdb holds only the in-frame ones, with some missing. The sample lists fewer than 200,000 clones; approximately 77% were seen once. This specimen belongs to a study of blood T cell repertoires in COVID-19. The CDR3 length is 10 residues. Germline V gene sequence: CDR1 MDHEN, CDR2 SYDVKM. The V call is TRBV28, the J call TRBJ1-1, with D tentatively TRBD1 (5 bases). The receptor's source is a man between 60 and 70 years old who had recovered from COVID-19. The sequenced sample was PBMCs or T cells enriched from blood (not recorded which). This chain's CDR3 is CASSLGTLLF. Written as DNA, the CDR3 is TGTGCCAGCAGTTTAGGGACTCTCCTCTTT. The variable domain in full, with the rest retrieved from reference TRBV28 and TRBJ1-1, is DVKVTQSSRYLVKRTGEKVFLECVQDMDHENMFWYRQDPGLGLRLIYFSYDVKMKEKGDIPEGYSVSREKKERFSLILESASTNQTSMYLCASSLGTLLFGQGTRLTVV.